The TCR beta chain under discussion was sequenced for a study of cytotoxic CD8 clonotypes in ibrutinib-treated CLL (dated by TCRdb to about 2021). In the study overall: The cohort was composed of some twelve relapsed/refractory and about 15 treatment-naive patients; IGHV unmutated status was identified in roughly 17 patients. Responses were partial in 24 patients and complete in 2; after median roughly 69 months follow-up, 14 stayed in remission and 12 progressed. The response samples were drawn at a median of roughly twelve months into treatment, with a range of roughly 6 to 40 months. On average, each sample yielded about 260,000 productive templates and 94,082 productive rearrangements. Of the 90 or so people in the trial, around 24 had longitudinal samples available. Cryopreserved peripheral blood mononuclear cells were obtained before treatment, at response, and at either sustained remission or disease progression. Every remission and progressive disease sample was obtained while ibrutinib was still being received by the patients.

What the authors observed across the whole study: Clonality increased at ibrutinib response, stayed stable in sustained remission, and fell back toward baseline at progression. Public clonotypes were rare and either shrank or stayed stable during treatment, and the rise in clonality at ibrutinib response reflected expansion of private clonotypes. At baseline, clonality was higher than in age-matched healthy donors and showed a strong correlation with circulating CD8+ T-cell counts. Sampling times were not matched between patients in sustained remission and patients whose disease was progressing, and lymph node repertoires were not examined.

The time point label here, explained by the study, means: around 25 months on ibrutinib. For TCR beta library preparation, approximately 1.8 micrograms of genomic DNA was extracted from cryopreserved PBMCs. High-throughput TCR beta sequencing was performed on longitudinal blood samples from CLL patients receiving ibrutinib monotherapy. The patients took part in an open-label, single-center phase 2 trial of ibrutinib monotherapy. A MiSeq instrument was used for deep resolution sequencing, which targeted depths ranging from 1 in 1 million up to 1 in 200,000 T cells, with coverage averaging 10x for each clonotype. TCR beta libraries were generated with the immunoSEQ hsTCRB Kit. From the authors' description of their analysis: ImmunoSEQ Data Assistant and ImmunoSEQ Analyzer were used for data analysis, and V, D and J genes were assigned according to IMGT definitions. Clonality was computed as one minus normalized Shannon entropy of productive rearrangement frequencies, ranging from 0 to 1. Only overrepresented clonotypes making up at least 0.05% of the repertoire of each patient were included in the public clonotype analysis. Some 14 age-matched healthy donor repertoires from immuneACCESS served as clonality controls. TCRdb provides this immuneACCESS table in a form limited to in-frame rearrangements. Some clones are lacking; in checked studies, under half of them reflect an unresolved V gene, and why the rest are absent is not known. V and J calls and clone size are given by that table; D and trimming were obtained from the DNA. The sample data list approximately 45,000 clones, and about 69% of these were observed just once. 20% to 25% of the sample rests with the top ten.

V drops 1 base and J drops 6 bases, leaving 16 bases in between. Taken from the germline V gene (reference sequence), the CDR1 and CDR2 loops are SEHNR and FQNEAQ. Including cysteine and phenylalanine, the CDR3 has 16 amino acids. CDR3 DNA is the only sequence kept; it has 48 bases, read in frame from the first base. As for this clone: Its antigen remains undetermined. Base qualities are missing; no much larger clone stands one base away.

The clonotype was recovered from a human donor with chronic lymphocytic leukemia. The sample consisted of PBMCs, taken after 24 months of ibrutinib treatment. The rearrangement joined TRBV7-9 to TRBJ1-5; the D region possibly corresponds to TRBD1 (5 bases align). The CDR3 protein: CASSLGSLPRGQPQHF. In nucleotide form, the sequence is TGTGCCAGCAGCTTAGGGAGTCTCCCAAGGGGTCAGCCCCAGCATTTT.